This is a list of T cell receptor beta chains from one sample in a study of shared clonotypes between healthy human individuals. Assay: immunoSEQ multiplex PCR; the TCRdb copy retains only in-frame clones and omits some. The sample shows roughly 640,000 clones, approximately 97% of them seen only once. The sequenced material came from naive CD4+ T cells sorted from blood. Receptor source: a woman aged 25 to 39 in good health. Both conserved end residues are part of each CDR3. A D gene is named only where the DNA matches it firmly. Size is stated for part of the rows, as once, few or many counts, or as a class when the clone is expanded.

d_gene	len	abundance	v_gene	j_gene	CDR3nt	CDR3aa
TRBD2	15	.	TRBV6-5	TRBJ2-7	TGTGCCAGCAGTTACAAACCTAGCGGGACATACGAGCAGTACTTC	CASSYKPSGTYEQYF
TRBD2	18	.	TRBV4-2	TRBJ2-3	TGTGCCAGCAGCCGAGGGACTGGGACTAGCGGGAGCACAGATACGCAGTATTTT	CASSRGTGTSGSTDTQYF
.	17	.	TRBV27	TRBJ1-2	TGTGCCAGCAGCCTTGACATACGTACGGGGGCCAACTATGGCTACACCTTC	CASSLDIRTGANYGYTF
.	15	.	TRBV6-5	TRBJ1-6	TGTGCCAGCAGTTACTCGTCAGGGGATCCATCACCCCTCCACTTT	CASSYSSGDPSPLHF
.	13	once	TRBV5-6	TRBJ2-6	TGTGCCAGCAGCCACGCGAGGGCCAACGTCCTGACTTTC	CASSHARANVLTF
TRBD2	16	.	TRBV5-1	TRBJ2-1	TGCGCCAGCAGCCTGCAAACTAGCGGGAGGTTTGGTGAGCAGTTCTTC	CASSLQTSGRFGEQFF
TRBD1	17	.	TRBV4-1	TRBJ2-7	TGCGCCAGCAGCCAAGTTGTTACCGGGACAGGGTCCCACGAGCAGTACTTC	CASSQVVTGTGSHEQYF
.	13	.	TRBV7-2	TRBJ2-2	TGTGCCAGCAGCACCCTCCCCCACGGGGAGCTGTTTTTT	CASSTLPHGELFF
.	14	.	TRBV19	TRBJ1-5	TGTGCCAGTATGCATTCGGATAGCAATCAGCCCCAGCATTTT	CASMHSDSNQPQHF
.	12	.	TRBV6-6	TRBJ2-1	TGTGCCAGCAGAACCCCCTACAATGAGCAGTTCTTC	CASRTPYNEQFF